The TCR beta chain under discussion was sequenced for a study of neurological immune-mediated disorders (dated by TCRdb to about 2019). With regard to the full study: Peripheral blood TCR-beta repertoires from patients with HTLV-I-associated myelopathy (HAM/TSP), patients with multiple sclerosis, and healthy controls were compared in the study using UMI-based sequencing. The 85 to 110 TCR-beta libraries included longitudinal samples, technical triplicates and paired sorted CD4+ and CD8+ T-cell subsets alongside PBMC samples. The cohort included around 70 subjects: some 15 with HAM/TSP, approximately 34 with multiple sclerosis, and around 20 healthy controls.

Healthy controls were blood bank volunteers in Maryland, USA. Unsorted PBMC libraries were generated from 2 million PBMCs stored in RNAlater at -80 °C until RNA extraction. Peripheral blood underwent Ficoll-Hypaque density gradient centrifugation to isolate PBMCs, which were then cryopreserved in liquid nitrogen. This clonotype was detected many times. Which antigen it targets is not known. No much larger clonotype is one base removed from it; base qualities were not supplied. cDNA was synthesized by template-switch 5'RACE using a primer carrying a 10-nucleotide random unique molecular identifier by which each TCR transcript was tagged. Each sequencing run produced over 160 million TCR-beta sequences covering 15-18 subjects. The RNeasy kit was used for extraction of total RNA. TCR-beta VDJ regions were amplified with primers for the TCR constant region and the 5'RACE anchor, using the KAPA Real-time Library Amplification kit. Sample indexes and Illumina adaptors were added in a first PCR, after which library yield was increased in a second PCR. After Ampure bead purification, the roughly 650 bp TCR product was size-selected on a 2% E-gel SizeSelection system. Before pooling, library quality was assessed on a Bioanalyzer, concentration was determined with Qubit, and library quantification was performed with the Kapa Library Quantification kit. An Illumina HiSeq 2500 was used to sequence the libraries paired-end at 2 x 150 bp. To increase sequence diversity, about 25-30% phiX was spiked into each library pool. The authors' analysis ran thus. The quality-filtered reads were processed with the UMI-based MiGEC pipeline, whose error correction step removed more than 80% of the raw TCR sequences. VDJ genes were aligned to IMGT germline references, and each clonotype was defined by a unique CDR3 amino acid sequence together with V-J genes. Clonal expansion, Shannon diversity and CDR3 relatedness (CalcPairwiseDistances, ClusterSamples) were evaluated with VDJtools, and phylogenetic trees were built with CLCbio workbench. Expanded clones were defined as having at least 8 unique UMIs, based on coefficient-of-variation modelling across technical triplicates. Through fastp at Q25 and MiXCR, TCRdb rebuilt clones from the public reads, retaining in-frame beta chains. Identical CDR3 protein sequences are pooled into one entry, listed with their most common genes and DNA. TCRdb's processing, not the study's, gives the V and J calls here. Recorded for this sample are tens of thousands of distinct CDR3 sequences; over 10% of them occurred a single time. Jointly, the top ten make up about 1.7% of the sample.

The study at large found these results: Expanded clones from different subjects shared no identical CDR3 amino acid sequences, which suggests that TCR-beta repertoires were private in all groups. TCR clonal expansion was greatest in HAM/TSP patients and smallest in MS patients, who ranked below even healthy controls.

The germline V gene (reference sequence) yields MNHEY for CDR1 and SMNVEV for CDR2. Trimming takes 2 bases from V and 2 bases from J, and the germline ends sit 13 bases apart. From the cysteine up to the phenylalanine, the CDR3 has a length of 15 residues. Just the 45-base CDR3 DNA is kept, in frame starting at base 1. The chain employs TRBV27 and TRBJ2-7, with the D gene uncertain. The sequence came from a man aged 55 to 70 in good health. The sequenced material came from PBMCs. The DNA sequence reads TGTGCCAGCAGTTTAAGGTCCCTCCAAACCTACGAGCAGTACTTC. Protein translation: CASSLRSLQTYEQYF.